The T cell receptor (beta chain) under discussion was sequenced for a study of cytomegalovirus exposure and HLA in healthy donors. The PCR was carried out with 60 Vbeta primers and 13 Jbeta primers. The repertoire was sequenced with immunoSEQ multiplex PCR; TCRdb's copy has only in-frame clones and lacks some. Counted here are over 150,000 clones, 60% to 80% occurring once; the ten biggest clones make up around 2.2%. CDR1 and CDR2 from the germline V gene are SGHDT and YYEEEE. This CDR3 has 14 amino acids. V was pared by 4 bases and J by 4 bases, with 14 bases between. Study-wide results and caveats: Most subjects' HLA-A and HLA-B alleles were reportedly predicted from TCR beta sequences. It was assumed in the presence/absence analyses that sequencing depth was roughly uniform across donors.

This clone was detected once. Its antigen is unidentified. This chain joins TRBV5-6 and TRBJ1-2; a possible D gene is TRBD1 (5 bases). Sequencing used PBMCs. The clonotype was recovered from a man in his fifties in good health and CMV-seropositive. The CDR3 DNA follows: TGTGCCAGCAGCCCCCTCGCAGGGCGCTATGGCTACACCTTC. Protein product: CASSPLAGRYGYTF.